A selection of T cell receptor beta chains follows, all from one sample in a study of T-cell reconstitution after alpha-beta-depleted transplantation in children. TCRdb itself ran the PCR reads through MiXCR, one entry per CDR3 protein. The repertoire holds hundreds of thousands of distinct CDR3 sequences, 13% seen once, with around 2% in the top ten. The sample consisted of PBMCs, mostly from graft donor cells, taken 360 days after TCRalphabeta/CD19-depleted stem cell transplant. The receptors shown here come from a male patient between 10 and 17 years old who had a stem cell transplant for acute myeloid leukemia, so the T cells may come from the graft donor. The CDR3 runs from the conserved cysteine through the conserved F or W. Fields, in order: V gene, J gene, clone size, D gene, CDR3 protein, CDR3 DNA. The D gene is left open where the match is weak. For some rows the clone size is stated as once, few or many, or as a class when expanded; others skip it.

V gene: TRBV15
J gene: TRBJ1-5
clone size: NA
D gene: NA
CDR3 protein: CATSRYREGQHF
CDR3 DNA: TGTGCCACCAGCAGATACCGGGAAGGACAACATTTT

V gene: TRBV20-1
J gene: TRBJ2-3
clone size: many
D gene: NA
CDR3 protein: CSAELPNPSTDTQYF
CDR3 DNA: TGCAGTGCTGAATTGCCTAACCCTAGCACAGATACGCAGTATTTT

V gene: TRBV10-3
J gene: TRBJ2-7
clone size: few
D gene: NA
CDR3 protein: CAISESWAGSSYEQYF
CDR3 DNA: TGTGCCATCAGTGAGTCTTGGGCGGGGAGCTCCTACGAGCAGTACTTC

V gene: TRBV5-1
J gene: TRBJ2-1
clone size: NA
D gene: TRBD2
CDR3 protein: CASSLRREGDNEQFF
CDR3 DNA: TGCGCCAGCAGCTTGAGGAGGGAGGGCGACAATGAGCAGTTCTTC

V gene: TRBV27
J gene: TRBJ2-7
clone size: many
D gene: NA
CDR3 protein: CASSLYPPWDYEQYF
CDR3 DNA: TGTGCCAGCAGTTTATATCCCCCCTGGGACTACGAGCAGTACTTC

V gene: TRBV9
J gene: TRBJ1-4
clone size: few
D gene: TRBD1
CDR3 protein: CASSADGTGVEKLFF
CDR3 DNA: TGTGCCAGCAGCGCAGATGGGACAGGAGTTGAAAAACTGTTTTTT

V gene: TRBV28
J gene: TRBJ2-5
clone size: NA
D gene: TRBD2
CDR3 protein: CASRLAGGPSQETQYF
CDR3 DNA: TGTGCCAGCAGACTAGCGGGAGGGCCAAGTCAGGAGACCCAGTACTTC

V gene: TRBV15
J gene: TRBJ1-6
clone size: many
D gene: NA
CDR3 protein: CATATANSPLHF
CDR3 DNA: TGTGCCACCGCGACAGCAAATTCACCCCTCCACTTT

V gene: TRBV29-1
J gene: TRBJ2-7
clone size: few
D gene: TRBD1
CDR3 protein: CSGVDRKSSYEQYF
CDR3 DNA: TGCAGCGGCGTGGACAGGAAAAGCTCCTACGAGCAGTACTTC

V gene: TRBV25-1
J gene: TRBJ2-2
clone size: NA
D gene: NA
CDR3 protein: CASSEWAGATGELFF
CDR3 DNA: TGTGCCAGCAGTGAGTGGGCAGGGGCCACCGGGGAGCTGTTTTTT

V gene: TRBV12-3/TRBV12-4
J gene: TRBJ2-5
clone size: few
D gene: TRBD2
CDR3 protein: CASSATSAETQYF
CDR3 DNA: TGTGCCAGCAGTGCGACTAGCGCAGAGACCCAGTACTTC

V gene: TRBV6-2/TRBV6-3
J gene: TRBJ2-2
clone size: few
D gene: TRBD2
CDR3 protein: CASSYSRLAGRTGELFF
CDR3 DNA: TGTGCCAGCAGTTACTCCCGACTAGCGGGAAGGACCGGGGAGCTGTTTTTT

V gene: TRBV5-5
J gene: TRBJ2-3
clone size: many
D gene: TRBD2
CDR3 protein: CASSRTSGTDTQYF
CDR3 DNA: TGTGCCAGCAGCCGGACTAGCGGCACAGATACGCAGTATTTT

V gene: TRBV28
J gene: TRBJ2-4
clone size: few
D gene: NA
CDR3 protein: CASTSAGKNIQYF
CDR3 DNA: TGTGCCAGCACCAGCGCGGGCAAAAACATTCAGTACTTC

V gene: TRBV4-3
J gene: TRBJ2-3
clone size: many
D gene: TRBD1
CDR3 protein: CASSQDWTGWSTDTQYF
CDR3 DNA: TGCGCCAGCAGCCAAGATTGGACAGGGTGGTCCACAGATACGCAGTATTTT

V gene: TRBV27
J gene: TRBJ2-2
clone size: few
D gene: NA
CDR3 protein: CASSLSPTGWDTGELFF
CDR3 DNA: TGTGCCAGCAGTTTAAGTCCGACCGGGTGGGACACCGGGGAGCTGTTTTTT

V gene: TRBV14
J gene: TRBJ2-1
clone size: few
D gene: TRBD2
CDR3 protein: CASSQVGGAVYNEQFF
CDR3 DNA: TGTGCCAGCAGCCAAGTCGGGGGGGCCGTTTACAATGAGCAGTTCTTC

V gene: TRBV5-1
J gene: TRBJ1-2
clone size: once
D gene: NA
CDR3 protein: CASSLVGRALVNYGYTF
CDR3 DNA: TGCGCCAGCAGTTTAGTTGGCAGGGCCTTAGTTAACTATGGCTACACCTTC

V gene: TRBV6-1
J gene: TRBJ2-7
clone size: many
D gene: NA
CDR3 protein: CATALVEGTYEQYF
CDR3 DNA: TGTGCCACCGCGCTTGTCGAGGGGACCTACGAGCAGTACTTC

V gene: TRBV6-5
J gene: TRBJ2-7
clone size: few
D gene: NA
CDR3 protein: CASSYFLQAPLEQYF
CDR3 DNA: TGTGCCAGCAGTTACTTTCTACAGGCCCCTCTCGAGCAGTACTTC

V gene: TRBV20-1
J gene: TRBJ2-7
clone size: few
D gene: NA
CDR3 protein: CSAYSGLSYEQYF
CDR3 DNA: TGCAGTGCCTACTCAGGATTATCCTACGAGCAGTACTTC

V gene: TRBV7-3
J gene: TRBJ2-1
clone size: few
D gene: TRBD2
CDR3 protein: CASSLTVLAGGHEQFF
CDR3 DNA: TGTGCCAGCAGCTTAACGGTACTAGCGGGAGGGCATGAGCAGTTCTTC

V gene: TRBV7-2
J gene: TRBJ2-7
clone size: NA
D gene: TRBD1
CDR3 protein: CASSTVWTGVTYEQYF
CDR3 DNA: TGTGCCAGCAGCACAGTTTGGACAGGGGTCACCTACGAGCAGTACTTC

V gene: TRBV9
J gene: TRBJ1-4
clone size: NA
D gene: NA
CDR3 protein: CASSVEKGRLFF
CDR3 DNA: TGTGCCAGCAGCGTAGAAAAGGGGCGGCTGTTTTTT

V gene: TRBV29-1
J gene: TRBJ1-4
clone size: NA
D gene: NA
CDR3 protein: CSAVTGTNEKLFF
CDR3 DNA: TGCAGCGCCGTTACCGGAACTAATGAAAAACTGTTTTTT

V gene: TRBV12-3/TRBV12-4
J gene: TRBJ2-3
clone size: NA
D gene: TRBD2
CDR3 protein: CASSPRLAGGKTQYF
CDR3 DNA: TGTGCCAGCAGTCCCCGACTAGCGGGAGGGAAAACGCAGTATTTT

V gene: TRBV5-5
J gene: TRBJ2-5
clone size: NA
D gene: NA
CDR3 protein: CASSPTGRQETQYF
CDR3 DNA: TGTGCCAGCAGCCCGACAGGCCGCCAAGAGACCCAGTACTTC

V gene: TRBV4-2
J gene: TRBJ1-1
clone size: NA
D gene: NA
CDR3 protein: CASRGGGINEAFF
CDR3 DNA: TGTGCCAGCAGGGGGGGCGGAATTAATGAAGCTTTCTTT

V gene: TRBV13
J gene: TRBJ1-1
clone size: many
D gene: NA
CDR3 protein: CASSLVNTASEAFF
CDR3 DNA: TGTGCCAGCAGCTTAGTAAATACGGCTTCTGAAGCTTTCTTT

V gene: TRBV7-8
J gene: TRBJ2-5
clone size: NA
D gene: NA
CDR3 protein: CASSLVAPQETQYF
CDR3 DNA: TGTGCCAGCAGCTTAGTAGCGCCTCAAGAGACCCAGTACTTC

V gene: TRBV7-3
J gene: TRBJ2-1
clone size: few
D gene: NA
CDR3 protein: CASSLTGLGEQFF
CDR3 DNA: TGTGCCAGCAGCTTAACAGGGTTGGGTGAGCAGTTCTTC

V gene: TRBV5-4
J gene: TRBJ2-1
clone size: few
D gene: NA
CDR3 protein: CASSLETGSSYNEQFF
CDR3 DNA: TGTGCCAGCAGCCTTGAGACTGGTAGCTCCTACAATGAGCAGTTCTTC

V gene: TRBV5-5
J gene: TRBJ1-4
clone size: NA
D gene: TRBD1
CDR3 protein: CASSPLGQVIGKLFF
CDR3 DNA: TGTGCCAGCAGTCCTTTGGGACAGGTAATCGGGAAACTGTTTTTT

V gene: TRBV7-2
J gene: TRBJ2-3
clone size: NA
D gene: TRBD2
CDR3 protein: CASSLGLSLSTDTQYF
CDR3 DNA: TGTGCCAGCAGCTTGGGACTAAGCCTGAGCACAGATACGCAGTATTTT

V gene: TRBV21-1
J gene: TRBJ2-7
clone size: few
D gene: NA
CDR3 protein: CASTQTPDRGTYEQYF
CDR3 DNA: TGTGCCAGCACCCAAACCCCGGACAGGGGTACCTACGAGCAGTACTTC

V gene: TRBV13
J gene: TRBJ2-7
clone size: NA
D gene: TRBD1
CDR3 protein: CASSPGQALLEQYF
CDR3 DNA: TGTGCCAGCAGCCCGGGACAGGCTCTGCTCGAGCAGTACTTC

V gene: TRBV5-1
J gene: TRBJ1-2
clone size: many
D gene: TRBD1
CDR3 protein: CASSPETGPTYGYTF
CDR3 DNA: TGCGCCAGCAGCCCTGAGACAGGGCCAACCTATGGCTACACCTTC

V gene: TRBV5-6
J gene: TRBJ2-5
clone size: many
D gene: TRBD2
CDR3 protein: CASSLNPSGRETQYF
CDR3 DNA: TGTGCCAGCAGCTTGAACCCTAGCGGGAGAGAGACCCAGTACTTC

V gene: TRBV18
J gene: TRBJ2-7
clone size: NA
D gene: NA
CDR3 protein: CASSPPDWGHEQYF
CDR3 DNA: TGTGCCAGCTCACCACCGGACTGGGGCCACGAGCAGTACTTC

V gene: TRBV11-2
J gene: TRBJ1-5
clone size: NA
D gene: TRBD1
CDR3 protein: CASSSRTGGNQPQHF
CDR3 DNA: TGTGCCAGCAGCTCCCGGACAGGGGGCAATCAGCCCCAGCATTTT

V gene: TRBV5-1
J gene: TRBJ2-3
clone size: NA
D gene: TRBD2
CDR3 protein: CASSLGTKLAGGTDTQYF
CDR3 DNA: TGCGCCAGCAGCTTGGGGACGAAACTAGCGGGAGGCACAGATACGCAGTATTTT

V gene: TRBV18
J gene: TRBJ2-3
clone size: many
D gene: NA
CDR3 protein: CASSETDTQYF
CDR3 DNA: TGTGCCAGCTCAGAGACAGATACGCAGTATTTT

V gene: TRBV6-2/TRBV6-3
J gene: TRBJ2-2
clone size: many
D gene: TRBD1
CDR3 protein: CASSRTGPDTGELFF
CDR3 DNA: TGTGCCAGCAGTCGGACAGGGCCGGACACCGGGGAGCTGTTTTTT

V gene: TRBV5-1
J gene: TRBJ2-1
clone size: NA
D gene: TRBD2
CDR3 protein: CASSSSGSPNEQFF
CDR3 DNA: TGCGCCAGCAGCTCTAGCGGGAGCCCCAATGAGCAGTTCTTC

V gene: TRBV7-8
J gene: TRBJ1-1
clone size: few
D gene: NA
CDR3 protein: CASSLGVGQEAFF
CDR3 DNA: TGTGCCAGCAGCTTAGGAGTAGGCCAGGAAGCTTTCTTT

V gene: TRBV28
J gene: TRBJ2-4
clone size: NA
D gene: TRBD2
CDR3 protein: CASSPLGTSGSWAKNIQYF
CDR3 DNA: TGTGCCAGCAGTCCTCTCGGGACTAGCGGGAGCTGGGCCAAAAACATTCAGTACTTC